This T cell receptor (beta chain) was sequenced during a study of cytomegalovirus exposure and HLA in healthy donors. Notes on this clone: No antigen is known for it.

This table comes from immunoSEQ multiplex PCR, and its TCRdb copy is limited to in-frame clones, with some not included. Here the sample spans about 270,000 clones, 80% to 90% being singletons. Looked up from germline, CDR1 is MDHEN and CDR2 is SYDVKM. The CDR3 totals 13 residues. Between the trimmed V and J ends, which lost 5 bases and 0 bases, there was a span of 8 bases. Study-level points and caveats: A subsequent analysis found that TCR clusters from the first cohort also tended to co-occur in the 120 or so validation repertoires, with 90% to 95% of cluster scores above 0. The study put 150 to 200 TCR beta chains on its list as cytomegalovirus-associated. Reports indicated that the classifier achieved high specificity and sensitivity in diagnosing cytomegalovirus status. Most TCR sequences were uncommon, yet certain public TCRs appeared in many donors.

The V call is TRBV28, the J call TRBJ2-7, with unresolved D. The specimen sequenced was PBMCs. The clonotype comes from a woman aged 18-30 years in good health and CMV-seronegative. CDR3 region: CASSPVPSYEQYF. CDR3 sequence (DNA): TGTGCCAGCAGTCCGGTTCCCTCCTACGAGCAGTACTTC.